These T cell receptor beta chains were read from a single sample in a study of T cells after posttransplantation cyclophosphamide. Sequencing used immunoSEQ multiplex PCR; TCRdb keeps in-frame clones, though not all of them. Altogether around 30,000 clones were found in the sample, and no singletons occur. Sequencing input: PBMCs. The receptors here all came from a woman aged 55-70 years in good health, CMV-negative, and a related stem cell transplant donor. Both conserved end residues are part of each CDR3. D genes are given only for firm matches. Where a row states a size, it is once, few, many or the class of an expanded clone; other rows omit it.

TRBJ2-1	many	NA	TRBV6-5	CASSYSVAYYNEQFF	TGTGCCAGCAGTTACTCGGTGGCATACTACAATGAGCAGTTCTTC
TRBJ1-3	many	NA	TRBV7-2	CASSLDQGNTIYF	TGTGCCAGCAGCTTAGATCAGGGAAACACCATATATTTT
TRBJ1-2	many	NA	TRBV7-9	CASSPSMGRTGYNYGYTF	TGTGCCAGCAGCCCCTCAATGGGTCGAACAGGGTATAACTATGGCTACACCTTC
TRBJ2-2	many	NA	TRBV13	CASSLAGLNTGELFF	TGTGCCAGCAGCTTAGCGGGACTTAACACCGGGGAGCTGTTTTTT
TRBJ2-7	few	NA	TRBV20-1	CSVRRGEQYF	TGCAGTGTTCGCAGGGGAGAGCAGTACTTC
TRBJ1-1	many	NA	TRBV7-2	CASSLSMNTEAFF	TGTGCCAGCAGCTTATCAATGAACACTGAAGCTTTCTTT
TRBJ1-1	many	NA	TRBV28	CASSQYWRTTEAFF	TGTGCCAGCAGCCAGTATTGGAGGACAACTGAAGCTTTCTTT
TRBJ2-2	NA	NA	TRBV9	CASSSEGFWRGNTGELFF	TGTGCCAGCAGCTCAGAGGGGTTCTGGCGGGGGAACACCGGGGAGCTGTTTTTT
TRBJ1-3	many	NA	TRBV18	CASSPRAYSGNTIYF	TGTGCCAGCTCACCCAGGGCCTACTCTGGAAACACCATATATTTT
TRBJ1-1	many	NA	TRBV5-1	CASSLVVQTNTEAFF	TGCGCCAGCAGCTTGGTTGTACAAACGAACACTGAAGCTTTCTTT
TRBJ2-3	few	NA	TRBV5-6	CASRHSGLSTDTQYF	TGTGCCAGCAGGCACTCGGGACTTAGCACAGATACGCAGTATTTT
TRBJ2-2	many	TRBD2	TRBV7-2	CASSPRTASGNTGELFF	TGTGCCAGCAGCCCGCGGACGGCTAGCGGGAACACCGGGGAGCTGTTTTTT
TRBJ1-1	many	NA	TRBV6-5	CASSTQPYGTEAFF	TGTGCCAGCAGTACACAGCCGTACGGCACTGAAGCTTTCTTT
TRBJ2-3	many	TRBD1	TRBV27	CASRRGTGQRVTDTQYF	TGTGCCAGCAGGCGGGGGACAGGGCAGAGAGTGACAGATACGCAGTATTTT
TRBJ1-1	many	TRBD1	TRBV5-4	CASSPHTGTGWRAFF	TGTGCCAGCAGCCCGCATACCGGGACAGGGTGGCGAGCTTTCTTT
TRBJ2-1	many	TRBD2	TRBV6-5	CASSYSGDPYFGQFF	TGTGCCAGCAGTTACAGCGGGGATCCTTATTTTGGGCAGTTCTTC
TRBJ2-7	few	TRBD2	TRBV7-6	CASSLAGTSGLYEQYF	TGTGCCAGCAGCTTAGCCGGGACTAGCGGGTTGTACGAGCAGTACTTC
TRBJ2-5	NA	NA	TRBV7-9	CASRPTGLQETQYF	TGTGCCAGCAGGCCAACAGGGCTCCAAGAGACCCAGTACTTC
TRBJ1-3	many	NA	TRBV18	CASSPSTGLSGNTIYF	TGTGCCAGCTCACCATCCACGGGGTTATCTGGAAACACCATATATTTT
TRBJ2-2	NA	TRBD1	TRBV12-3/TRBV12-4	CASRTAGTGAGELFF	TGTGCCAGCAGGACCGCCGGGACAGGGGCCGGGGAGCTGTTTTTT
TRBJ1-6	many	TRBD1	TRBV5-1	CASSLAQQGGNNSPLHF	TGCGCCAGCAGCTTGGCCCAACAGGGGGGAAATAATTCACCCCTCCACTTT
TRBJ2-2	many	TRBD2	TRBV11-1	CASSLGLAGGWTGELFF	TGTGCCAGCAGCCTGGGACTAGCGGGAGGGTGGACCGGGGAGCTGTTTTTT
TRBJ2-1	many	NA	TRBV6-2/TRBV6-3	CASSYGGSYNEQFF	TGTGCCAGCAGCTACGGCGGCTCCTACAATGAGCAGTTCTTC
TRBJ2-6	many	NA	TRBV10-3	CAISVPGANVLTF	TGTGCCATCAGTGTTCCAGGGGCCAACGTCCTGACTTTC
TRBJ2-5	many	NA	TRBV12-3/TRBV12-4	CASSLDLGAGRGEETQYF	TGTGCCAGCAGTTTGGACCTGGGAGCGGGGAGGGGGGAAGAGACCCAGTACTTC
TRBJ2-3	NA	NA	TRBV5-5	CASSAWGLTDTQYF	TGTGCCAGCAGCGCCTGGGGGCTTACAGATACGCAGTATTTT
TRBJ2-3	many	NA	TRBV6-6	CASSYSYRTVTDTQYF	TGTGCCAGCAGTTACTCTTACAGGACCGTCACAGATACGCAGTATTTT
TRBJ1-1	many	NA	TRBV12-3/TRBV12-4	CASSFSRVLNTEAFF	TGTGCCAGCAGTTTCTCAAGGGTTCTGAACACTGAAGCTTTCTTT
TRBJ2-7	many	TRBD1	TRBV10-3	CAISDGTGSYEQYF	TGTGCCATCAGTGATGGGACAGGATCCTACGAGCAGTACTTC
TRBJ2-5	NA	NA	TRBV11-3	CASRKQGSQTQYF	TGTGCCAGCAGGAAACAGGGTTCCCAGACCCAGTACTTC
TRBJ2-1	many	NA	TRBV19	CASSDGGGGGYNEQFF	TGTGCCAGTAGCGATGGTGGGGGGGGCGGATACAATGAGCAGTTCTTC
TRBJ1-4	many	NA	TRBV12-3/TRBV12-4	CASTLRLSTTVFF	TGTGCCAGCACCTTGAGGCTTTCTACTACGGTGTTTTTT
TRBJ2-4	many	TRBD2	TRBV27	CASSPRTRAGVGKNIQYF	TGTGCCAGCAGTCCGAGAACTCGGGCGGGAGTGGGCAAAAACATTCAGTACTTC
TRBJ2-3	NA	TRBD2	TRBV11-2	CASSLRRGGDTDTQYF	TGTGCCAGCAGCTTAAGACGGGGGGGGGACACAGATACGCAGTATTTT
TRBJ1-3	many	NA	TRBV28	CASSSFAQGSGNTIYF	TGTGCCAGCAGCAGTTTCGCACAGGGATCTGGAAACACCATATATTTT
TRBJ2-1	many	TRBD2	TRBV24-1	CATSDFRAGANEQFF	TGTGCCACCAGTGATTTCCGAGCGGGAGCCAATGAGCAGTTCTTC
TRBJ2-1	many	TRBD2	TRBV19	CASSAGLAGVPYNEQFF	TGTGCCAGTAGTGCGGGACTAGCGGGAGTCCCCTACAATGAGCAGTTCTTC
TRBJ2-3	NA	NA	TRBV11-2	CASSFLTSTQYF	TGTGCCAGCAGCTTCCTTACTAGCACCCAGTATTTT
TRBJ2-7	many	NA	TRBV5-6	CASSLGGRSYEQYF	TGTGCCAGCAGCCTCGGGGGACGTTCCTACGAGCAGTACTTC
TRBJ2-7	many	NA	TRBV11-2	CASSFPAATFQYF	TGTGCCAGCAGCTTTCCCGCGGCAACTTTCCAGTACTTC
TRBJ2-7	many	TRBD2	TRBV6-5	CASSYEGGSGSGQYF	TGTGCCAGCAGTTACGAGGGCGGTAGCGGGAGCGGGCAGTACTTC
TRBJ2-3	many	TRBD2	TRBV5-4	CASSPLREGVSGGATDTQYF	TGTGCCAGCAGCCCCCTTCGGGAAGGTGTTAGCGGGGGGGCCACAGATACGCAGTATTTT
TRBJ2-3	few	NA	TRBV6-2/TRBV6-3	CATGPRGAADTQYF	TGTGCCACTGGACCCCGGGGGGCCGCAGATACGCAGTATTTT
TRBJ2-2	many	TRBD2	TRBV19	CASNSGGSGTHTGELFF	TGTGCCAGTAATTCCGGAGGTAGCGGGACACACACCGGGGAGCTGTTTTTT